This T cell receptor (beta chain) was identified during a study of OX40 agonist ivuxolimab in advanced cancers. Background on the study: The drug used for patients, ivuxolimab, was an agonistic anti-OX40 (CD134) antibody. The study's findings and limits: CD8+ T cells were the subset that, on average, had more expanded clones than CD4+. The investigators did not determine what antigen specificity the expanded peripheral T cells had.

On this clone: Its antigen remains unknown.

Generated by immunoSEQ multiplex PCR, the TCRdb table keeps only in-frame clones and is missing some. The table records 70,000 to 100,000 clones, around 91% of them present only once. Any history of autoimmune disease or systemic immunosuppression disqualified patients. Trimming shortened V by 0 bases and J by 3 bases, and 15 bases separated the two germline ends. This CDR3 is built from 15 residues. Looked up from germline, CDR1 is SQVTM and CDR2 is ANQGSEA. V gene TRBV29-1 combines with J gene TRBJ2-7, with TRBD1 as a possible D gene (6 bases). The sample was CD4+ or CD8+ T cells sorted from blood, taken in a trial of the OX40 agonist ivuxolimab. The clonotype comes from an adult with an advanced solid tumor such as melanoma, head and neck, liver or kidney cancer. The CDR3 coding sequence is TGCAGCGTTGAAGACGACAGGACTCACAACTACGAGCAGTACTTC. It specifies CSVEDDRTHNYEQYF.